What follows describes a single TCR beta chain. CDR1 MNHEY and CDR2 SVGEGT come from the germline V gene. CDR3 length equals 13 residues. This sample is drawn from a study of CXCR3-negative and CXCR3-positive naive CD8 T cells. With UMI labels, 5' RACE was used to prepare the TRB cDNA libraries. Each CDR3 protein gets one entry in TCRdb, which reprocessed the 5' RACE reads and gives no DNA. The repertoire shows tens of thousands of distinct CDR3 sequences; the top ten hold 10%. The sequenced material came from memory CD8+ T cells from blood. The receptor comes from a human donor in good health. Some clones in this sample may be carry-over from other donors' samples. The chain combines TRBV6-2 or TRBV6-3 with TRBJ1-1. CDR3 amino acids: CASSLTDNTEAFF.